The rows below give T cell receptor beta chains drawn from one sample of a study of T-cell reconstitution after alpha-beta-depleted transplantation in children. Using its own MiXCR run on the PCR reads, TCRdb lists one record per CDR3 protein. The sample records 700,000 to 850,000 distinct CDR3 sequences, 16% being singletons. The starting material was PBMCs, mostly from graft donor cells, obtained 360 days after TCRalphabeta/CD19-depleted stem cell transplant. These receptors were taken from a male patient aged 10-17 years who had a stem cell transplant for acute lymphoblastic leukemia, so the T cells may come from the graft donor. Each CDR3 is given with its conserved first and last residue. The D gene is left open where the match is weak. Only part of the rows carry a size: once, few, many, or a class if the clone is expanded.

TRBJ2-7	.	TRBV4-1	.	TGCGCCAGCAGCCAACGCATCCCGGGCCCCTACGAGCAGTACTTC	CASSQRIPGPYEQYF
TRBJ2-1	.	TRBV20-1	TRBD1	TGCAGTGCTAGAGGACAGGGCCCCTACAATGAGCAGTTCTTC	CSARGQGPYNEQFF
TRBJ2-7	many	TRBV7-2	TRBD2	TGTGCCAGCAGCTTAGGACCTAGCGGGAATTCCTACGAGCAGTACTTC	CASSLGPSGNSYEQYF
TRBJ2-7	few	TRBV12-3/TRBV12-4	.	TGTGCCAGCAGCCGGGACCTGCAGCAGTACTTC	CASSRDLQQYF
TRBJ1-3	.	TRBV6-5	.	TGTGCCAGCAGTTACGCCGGGCGCTCTGGAAACACCATATATTTT	CASSYAGRSGNTIYF
TRBJ2-3	few	TRBV28	.	TGTGCCAGCAGTTCGCGGTGGGTGGGGAGGACAGATACGCAGTATTTT	CASSSRWVGRTDTQYF
TRBJ2-7	few	TRBV15	.	TGTGCCACCAGCCCCGGAGGGTACGAGCAGTACTTC	CATSPGGYEQYF
TRBJ2-5	few	TRBV7-2	.	TGTGCCAGCAGCTTAGTGGTTTGGGGGCAGGGCGGAGAGACCCAGTACTTC	CASSLVVWGQGGETQYF
TRBJ2-2	few	TRBV24-1	TRBD2	TGTGCCACCAGTGATTGGACTAGCGCCGGGGAGCTGTTTTTT	CATSDWTSAGELFF
TRBJ2-7	.	TRBV7-9	.	TGTGCCAGCAGCTTATATCAGGGCCAGATTAACGAGCAGTACTTC	CASSLYQGQINEQYF
TRBJ2-1	many	TRBV3-1	.	TGTGCCAGCAGCCTACTAGGGTCGGAGCAGTTCTTC	CASSLLGSEQFF
TRBJ2-5	.	TRBV6-2/TRBV6-3	.	TGTGCCAGCAGTCCGACAGGTCCGAAAGAGACCCAGTACTTC	CASSPTGPKETQYF
TRBJ2-7	.	TRBV5-1	.	TGCGCCAGCAGCTTGGTAACGGGAGTCGTCTACGAGCAGTACTTC	CASSLVTGVVYEQYF
TRBJ2-7	few	TRBV10-3	.	TGTGCCATCGGCCGGGGCGAGACCTACGAGCAGTACTTC	CAIGRGETYEQYF
TRBJ2-1	few	TRBV5-1	.	TGCGCCACCACCTCCGGCTATGAGCAGTTCTTC	CATTSGYEQFF
TRBJ2-3	.	TRBV5-5	TRBD2	TGTGCCAGCAGCCCTAGCGGAGCCACTAGCACAGATACGCAGTATTTT	CASSPSGATSTDTQYF
TRBJ2-7	.	TRBV12-3/TRBV12-4	.	TGTGCCAGCAGTCCCACCTTAGGGCTCTCCGCCTACGAGCAGTACTTC	CASSPTLGLSAYEQYF
TRBJ2-5	few	TRBV5-1	.	TGCGCCAGCAGCTTGGCCAGGGGCAACCAAGAGACCCAGTACTTC	CASSLARGNQETQYF
TRBJ1-6	once	TRBV7-9	.	TGTGCCAGCAGGCCCGGGACATTCAATTCACCCCTCCACTTT	CASRPGTFNSPLHF
TRBJ2-7	few	TRBV27	.	TGTGCCAGCAGTTTATCGATTCGGCACGAGCAGTACTTC	CASSLSIRHEQYF
TRBJ2-7	.	TRBV7-9	.	TGTGCCAGCAACTTTGGGGATGGCGAGCAGTACTTC	CASNFGDGEQYF
TRBJ2-1	.	TRBV4-2	.	TGTGCCAGCAGCCAAGGGGGTTCTAGATACAATGAGCAGTTCTTC	CASSQGGSRYNEQFF
TRBJ1-1	.	TRBV7-9	TRBD1	TGTGCCAGCAGCCTTCAGGGGGCGCCGGGCACTGAAGCTTTCTTT	CASSLQGAPGTEAFF
TRBJ1-1	.	TRBV9	.	TGTGCCAGCAGCGTAGATGACAGGGAAGCTTTCTTT	CASSVDDREAFF
TRBJ2-7	.	TRBV20-1	TRBD2	TGCTGTGCTAGATGGGGACTAGCGACAGGGAGCTCCTACGAGCAGTACTTC	CCARWGLATGSSYEQYF
TRBJ2-1	few	TRBV5-5	TRBD2	TGTGCCAGCAGAACCGGGACTAGCGGGAGTCATAATGAGCAGTTCTTC	CASRTGTSGSHNEQFF
TRBJ2-1	many	TRBV5-1	TRBD2	TGCGCCAGCAGCTTGACTAGCGGGAGCCACAATGAGCAGTTCTTC	CASSLTSGSHNEQFF
TRBJ2-5	few	TRBV20-1	.	TGCAGTGCTAACCGAAGGCAGGGGGAGACCCAGTACTTC	CSANRRQGETQYF
TRBJ2-5	.	TRBV13	.	TGTGCCACCCAGGGCGGGCAAGAGACCCAGTACTTC	CATQGGQETQYF
TRBJ1-5	few	TRBV4-1	TRBD1	TGCGCCAGCAGCCCACTTGGACAGGGGGGTCAGCCCCAGCATTTT	CASSPLGQGGQPQHF
TRBJ2-1	few	TRBV5-1	TRBD2	TGCGCCAGCAGCCCAACCTCCTTGACAGGGTTTATAGTAGCGGGAGTCAATGAGCAGTTCTTC	CASSPTSLTGFIVAGVNEQFF
TRBJ1-1	few	TRBV5-1	.	TGCGCCAGCAGCTGGATGCGGGGTCAAACCATGAACACTGAAGCTTTCTTT	CASSWMRGQTMNTEAFF
TRBJ1-2	.	TRBV11-2	.	TGTGCCAGCAGCTTAGTTGCCTCTGGCTACACCTTC	CASSLVASGYTF
TRBJ2-2	.	TRBV6-6	.	TGTGCCAGCAGACCCGACCACACCGGGGAGCTGTTTTTT	CASRPDHTGELFF
TRBJ2-7	few	TRBV30	TRBD1	TGTGCCATGGGACAGGGGATCTACGAGCAGTACTTC	CAMGQGIYEQYF
TRBJ1-3	many	TRBV5-1	.	TGCGCCAGCAGCTTGGAACCGCAGCCTACTGGAAACACCATATATTTT	CASSLEPQPTGNTIYF
TRBJ2-5	few	TRBV29-1	.	TGCAGCGTTGATTTCGAGCTAGCTGCGGCGACCCAGTACTTC	CSVDFELAAATQYF
TRBJ2-1	few	TRBV24-1	TRBD2	TGTGCCACCAGTGATTTCGGGGGGGAGCAGTTCTTC	CATSDFGGEQFF
TRBJ1-5	.	TRBV7-9	TRBD1	TGTGCCAGCAGCTTAGCGGGACAGCGGTCCGGGGCCCAGCATTTT	CASSLAGQRSGAQHF
TRBJ1-1	few	TRBV4-2	TRBD1	TGTGCCAGCAGCCCCGTAGGAACAGGGGGCGGGAACACTGAAGCTTTCTTT	CASSPVGTGGGNTEAFF
TRBJ2-3	few	TRBV5-1	.	TGCGCCAGCAGCCCTGACAGGATTAGCACAGATACGCAGTATTTT	CASSPDRISTDTQYF
TRBJ2-1	.	TRBV10-2	TRBD2	TGCGCGGGGACTAGCGGGAAGTACAATGAGCAGTTCTTC	CAGTSGKYNEQFF
TRBJ2-1	few	TRBV16	.	TGTGCCAGCAGCCAATCGGGGGGGCAAAATGAGCAGTTCTTC	CASSQSGGQNEQFF
TRBJ2-5	.	TRBV6-2/TRBV6-3	.	TGTGCCAGCAGTTACCGGCCACAAGAGACCCAGTACTTC	CASSYRPQETQYF
TRBJ2-7	.	TRBV7-3	TRBD1	TGTGCCAGCAGCTTAAACCCTGGACAGGCCTACGAGCAGTACTTC	CASSLNPGQAYEQYF
TRBJ2-1	.	TRBV3-1	.	.	CASSPGLVWRGSSYNEQFF
TRBJ2-7	many	TRBV20-1	TRBD2	TGCAGTGCTGGACTAGCGGGGAGGAGCTCCTACGAGCAGTACTTC	CSAGLAGRSSYEQYF
TRBJ2-2	.	TRBV7-8	TRBD1	TGTGCCAGCAGCTATCTGGACAGGGGGACCGGGGAGCTGTTTTTT	CASSYLDRGTGELFF
TRBJ1-5	.	TRBV11-1	TRBD1	TGTGCCAGCAGCTTAGACAGGGGGGGATTCATTAGCAATCAGCCCCAGCATTTT	CASSLDRGGFISNQPQHF
TRBJ1-1	.	TRBV5-1	.	TGCGCCAGTTACCTAACGTCCGGGAACACTGAAGCTTTCTTT	CASYLTSGNTEAFF
TRBJ2-5	many	TRBV6-5	.	TGTGCCAGCAGTTACGGGGGATTGGTAGAGACCCAGTACTTC	CASSYGGLVETQYF
TRBJ2-7	few	TRBV20-1	.	TGCAGTGCTAGACGGTCGGATTCTAGTCACGTCCACGAGCAGTACTTC	CSARRSDSSHVHEQYF
TRBJ2-6	many	TRBV5-1	.	TGCGCCAGCAGCTTGATGGGGGCGCGAGGGGCCAACGTCCTGACTTTC	CASSLMGARGANVLTF